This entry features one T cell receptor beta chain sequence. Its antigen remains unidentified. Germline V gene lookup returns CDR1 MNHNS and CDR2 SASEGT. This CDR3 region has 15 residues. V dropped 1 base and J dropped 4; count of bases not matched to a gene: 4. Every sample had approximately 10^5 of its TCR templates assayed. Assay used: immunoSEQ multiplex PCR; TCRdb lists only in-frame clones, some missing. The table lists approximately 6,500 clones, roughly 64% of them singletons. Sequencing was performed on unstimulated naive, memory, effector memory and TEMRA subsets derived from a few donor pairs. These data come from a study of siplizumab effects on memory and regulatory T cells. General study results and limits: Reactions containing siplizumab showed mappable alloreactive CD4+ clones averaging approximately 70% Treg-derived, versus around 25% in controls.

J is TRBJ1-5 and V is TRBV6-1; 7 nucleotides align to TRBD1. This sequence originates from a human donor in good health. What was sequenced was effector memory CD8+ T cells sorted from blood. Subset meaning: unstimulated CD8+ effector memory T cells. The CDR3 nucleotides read TGTGCCAGCAGTGAAGTGGTACAGGGGAATCAGCCCCAGCATTTT. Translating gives CASSEVVQGNQPQHF.